This T cell receptor beta chain was sequenced during a study of monozygotic twins with inflammatory bowel disease (dated by TCRdb to between 2018 and 2021). With regard to the full study: A total of approximately 30 monozygotic twin pairs were included in the full study, comprising nine German pairs (four IBD-concordant, five IBD-discordant) and 19 IBD-discordant Danish pairs. Within discordant pairs, disease-associated traits were sought mainly by comparing IBD patients with their genetically identical healthy co-twins. Each individual had, on average, about 151 000 unique TCRalpha sequences and 181 000 unique TCRbeta sequences available for analysis.

The paper's findings and limits, for the study overall: Measured by the inverse Simpson index, TCRbeta repertoire diversity was lower in IBD patients than in their healthy co-twins. Because patients received different immunosuppressive treatments, the repertoires may have picked up extra background noise and variability between individuals. Compared with healthy twins, IBD patients had fewer clonotypes in common with other individuals, a difference most pronounced in patients showing signs of disease activity. Distinction between different T cell subtypes could not be achieved in the analysis. The results gave no support for a single strong signal or clonotype linked to IBD. Concordant and discordant twins showed no difference in repertoire similarity, possibly because of limited statistical power.

To note about this clonotype: Its antigen is unknown.

The receptor library was made with 5' RACE. The input for every TCR library was roughly 3.5 ug of total RNA. cDNA was synthesized with SMARTScribe reverse transcriptase in eight separate reactions per sample. During cDNA synthesis, unique molecular identifiers containing a 6-nucleotide sample barcode were introduced by template switching. TCRalpha and TCRbeta cDNA was amplified by two nested PCRs of around 15 and 9 cycles, with bead purification after each PCR. Before amplification, the cDNA was treated with uracil DNA-glycosylase and purified using the QIAquick PCR purification kit. In the second PCR, Illumina TruSeq-compatible adapters and sample-specific barcodes were added. Library quality and concentration were checked on TapeStation and Qubit, and libraries were pooled at about 5 ng each. Sequencing of pooled libraries was carried out on an Illumina HiSeq2500 single-index Rapid Run using 2 x 100 bp reads and custom sequencing primers. The published analysis was carried out like this. PCR and sequencing errors were corrected by UMI-based consensus assembly using MiGEC version 1.2.6. V(D)J alignment, clonotype assembly and CDR3 extraction were performed with MiXCR version 2.1.1. Gene usage, clonotype sharing and MAIT/NKT TCR abundance were normalised by analysing the top 1000, 10 000 and 20 000 clonotypes per sample. Diversity was computed as the inverse Simpson index with the vegan R package after downsampling to 27 000 UMIs. Statistical testing used paired Mann-Whitney U tests on the discordant twin pairs and applied Benjamini-Hochberg correction for multiple testing. Each entry corresponds to one CDR3 protein sequence from reads that TCRdb reprocessed, and DNA is not given. The V and J calls here are based on TCRdb, not the publication. The sample's clone listing holds roughly 100,000 distinct CDR3 sequences. Under 2.5% of the sample is taken by the ten largest.

An approximately 2.5 ml peripheral blood sample was drawn into PAXgene tubes per donor and stored at -80°C. Without any T cell sorting, total RNA was extracted from whole blood using the PAXgene blood miRNA kit on an automated QIAcube. Peripheral blood from monozygotic twin pairs who were concordant or discordant for inflammatory bowel disease underwent deep TCRalpha and TCRbeta repertoire profiling using unique molecular barcoding. Smoking habits were recorded for all twin pairs, with individuals classified as current, former or never smokers. Its CDR3 holds 11 amino acids, cysteine through phenylalanine. Only the protein is on record. As encoded in the germline V gene, CDR1 is SGHVS while CDR2 is FQNEAQ.

The sequenced sample was blood. The TCR originated in a human donor with ulcerative colitis or Crohn's disease, or a healthy co-twin of an affected twin (not recorded which). The rearrangement combines TRBV7-8 with TRBJ2-1. The CDR3 sequence is CASSLGSVEFF.